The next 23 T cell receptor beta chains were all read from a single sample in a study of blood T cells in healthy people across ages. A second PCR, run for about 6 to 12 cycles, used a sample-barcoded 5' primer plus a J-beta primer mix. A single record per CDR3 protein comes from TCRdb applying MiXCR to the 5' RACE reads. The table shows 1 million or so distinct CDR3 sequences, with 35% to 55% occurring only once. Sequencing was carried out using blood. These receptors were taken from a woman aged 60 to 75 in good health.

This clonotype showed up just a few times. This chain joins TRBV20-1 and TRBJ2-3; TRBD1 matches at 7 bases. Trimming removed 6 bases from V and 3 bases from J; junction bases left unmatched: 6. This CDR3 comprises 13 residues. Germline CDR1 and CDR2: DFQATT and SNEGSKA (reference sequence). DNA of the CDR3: TGCAGTGCCACGACAGGGCGGACAGATACGCAGTATTTT. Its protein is CSATTGRTDTQYF.

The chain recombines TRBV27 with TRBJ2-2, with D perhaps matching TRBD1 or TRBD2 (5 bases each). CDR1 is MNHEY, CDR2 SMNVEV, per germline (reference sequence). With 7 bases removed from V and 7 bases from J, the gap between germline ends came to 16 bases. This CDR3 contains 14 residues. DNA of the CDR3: TGTGCCAGCACCAACTGGGGGATCGGCGGGGAGCTGTTTTTT. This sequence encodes CASTNWGIGGELFF.

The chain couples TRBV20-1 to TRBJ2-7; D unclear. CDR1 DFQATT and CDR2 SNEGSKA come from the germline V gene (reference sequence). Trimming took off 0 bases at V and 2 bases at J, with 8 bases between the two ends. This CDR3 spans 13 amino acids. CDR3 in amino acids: CSARENHPYEQYF. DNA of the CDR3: TGCAGTGCTAGAGAAAACCACCCCTACGAGCAGTACTTC.

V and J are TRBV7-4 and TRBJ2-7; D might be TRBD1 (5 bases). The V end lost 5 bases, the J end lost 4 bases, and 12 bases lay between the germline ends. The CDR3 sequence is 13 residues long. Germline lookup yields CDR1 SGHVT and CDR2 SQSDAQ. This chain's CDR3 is CASSNLDKYEQYF. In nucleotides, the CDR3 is TGTGCCAGCAGCAACCTGGACAAGTACGAGCAGTACTTC. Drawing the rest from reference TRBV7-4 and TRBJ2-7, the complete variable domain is GAGVSQSPRYKVAKRGRDVALRCDSISGHVTLYWYRQTLGQGSEVLTYSQSDAQRDKSGRPSGRFSAERPERSVSTLKIQRTEQGDSAVYLCASSNLDKYEQYFGPGTRLTVT.

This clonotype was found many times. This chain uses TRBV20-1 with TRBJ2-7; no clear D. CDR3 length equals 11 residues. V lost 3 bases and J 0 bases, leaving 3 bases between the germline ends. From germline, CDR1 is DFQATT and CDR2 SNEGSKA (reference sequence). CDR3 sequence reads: CSASGSYEQYF. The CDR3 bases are TGCAGTGCTAGCGGCTCCTACGAGCAGTACTTC.

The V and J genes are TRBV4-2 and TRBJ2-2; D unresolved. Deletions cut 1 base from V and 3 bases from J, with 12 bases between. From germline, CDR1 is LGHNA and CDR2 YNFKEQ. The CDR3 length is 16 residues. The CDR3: CASSQGLGSHTGELFF. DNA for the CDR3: TGTGCCAGCAGCCAAGGGTTAGGCAGCCACACCGGGGAGCTGTTTTTT.

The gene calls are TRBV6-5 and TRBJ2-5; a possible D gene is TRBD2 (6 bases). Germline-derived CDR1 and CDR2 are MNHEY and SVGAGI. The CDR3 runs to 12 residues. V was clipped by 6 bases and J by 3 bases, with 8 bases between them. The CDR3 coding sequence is TGTGCCAGCAGGGCGGGGAAAGAGACCCAGTACTTC. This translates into CASRAGKETQYF.

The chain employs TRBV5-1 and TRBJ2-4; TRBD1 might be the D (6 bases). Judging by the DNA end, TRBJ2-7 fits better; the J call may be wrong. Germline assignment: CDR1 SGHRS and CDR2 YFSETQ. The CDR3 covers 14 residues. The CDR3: CASSGQWTDYEQYF. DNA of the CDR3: TGCGCCAGCAGCGGCCAGTGGACAGACTACGAGCAGTACTTC.

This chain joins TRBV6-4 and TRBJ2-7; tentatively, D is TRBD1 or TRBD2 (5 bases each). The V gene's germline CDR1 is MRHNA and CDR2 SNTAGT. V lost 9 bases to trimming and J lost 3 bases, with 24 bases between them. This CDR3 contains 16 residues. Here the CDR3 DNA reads TGTGCCAGAGTCGCGACATTCCGGGACGGCCACTACGAGCAGTACTTC. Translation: CARVATFRDGHYEQYF.

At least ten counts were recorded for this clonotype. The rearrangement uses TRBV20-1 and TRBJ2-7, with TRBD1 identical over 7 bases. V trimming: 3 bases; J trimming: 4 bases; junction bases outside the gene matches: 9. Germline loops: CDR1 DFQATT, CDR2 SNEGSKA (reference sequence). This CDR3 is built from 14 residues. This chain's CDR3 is CSASETGVGYEQYF. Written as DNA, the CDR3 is TGCAGTGCTAGCGAAACAGGGGTTGGGTACGAGCAGTACTTC.

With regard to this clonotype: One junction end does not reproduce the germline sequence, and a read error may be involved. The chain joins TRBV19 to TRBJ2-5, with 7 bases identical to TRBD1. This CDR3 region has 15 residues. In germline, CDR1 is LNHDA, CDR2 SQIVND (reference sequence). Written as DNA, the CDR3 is TGTGCCGGTAGTACACTTGGGACAGCCCAAGAGACCCAGTACTTC. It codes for CAGSTLGTAQETQYF.

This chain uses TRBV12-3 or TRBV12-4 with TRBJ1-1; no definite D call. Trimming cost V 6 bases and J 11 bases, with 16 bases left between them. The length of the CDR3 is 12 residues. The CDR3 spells CASRLIRVSAFF. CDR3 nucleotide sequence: TGTGCCAGCAGGCTAATCAGAGTTTCGGCTTTCTTT.

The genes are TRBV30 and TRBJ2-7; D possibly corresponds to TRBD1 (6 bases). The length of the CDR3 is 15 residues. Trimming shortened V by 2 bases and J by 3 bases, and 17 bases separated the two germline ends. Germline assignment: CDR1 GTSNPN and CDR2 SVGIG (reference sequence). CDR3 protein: CAWSIDRRKNYEQYF. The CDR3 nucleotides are TGTGCCTGGAGTATCGACAGGCGAAAAAACTACGAGCAGTACTTC.

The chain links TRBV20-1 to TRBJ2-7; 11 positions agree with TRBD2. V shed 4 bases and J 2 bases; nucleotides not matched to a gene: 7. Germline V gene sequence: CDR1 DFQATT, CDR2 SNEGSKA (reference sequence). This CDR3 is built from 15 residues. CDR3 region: CSAKGLAASAYEQYF. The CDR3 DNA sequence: TGCAGTGCTAAGGGACTAGCGGCGAGTGCCTACGAGCAGTACTTC.

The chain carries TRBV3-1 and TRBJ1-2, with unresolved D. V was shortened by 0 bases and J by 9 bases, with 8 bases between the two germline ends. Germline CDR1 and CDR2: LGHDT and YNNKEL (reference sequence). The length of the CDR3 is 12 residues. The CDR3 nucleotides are TGTGCCAGCAGCCAAGATCGGTACCGCTACACCTTC. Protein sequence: CASSQDRYRYTF.

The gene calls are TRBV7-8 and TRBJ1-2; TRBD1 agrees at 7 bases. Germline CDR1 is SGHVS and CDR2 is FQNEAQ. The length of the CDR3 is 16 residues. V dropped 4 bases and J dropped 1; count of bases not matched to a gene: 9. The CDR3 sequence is CASSSAHGTDNYGYTF. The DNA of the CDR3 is TGTGCCAGCAGCTCAGCCCATGGGACAGATAACTATGGCTACACCTTC.

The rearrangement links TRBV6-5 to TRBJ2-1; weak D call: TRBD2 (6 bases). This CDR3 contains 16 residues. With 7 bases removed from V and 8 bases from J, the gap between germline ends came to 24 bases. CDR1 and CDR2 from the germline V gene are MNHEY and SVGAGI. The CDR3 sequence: CASTPDPRLASYEQFF. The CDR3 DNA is TGTGCCAGCACACCTGACCCGCGGCTAGCGTCATATGAGCAGTTCTTC.

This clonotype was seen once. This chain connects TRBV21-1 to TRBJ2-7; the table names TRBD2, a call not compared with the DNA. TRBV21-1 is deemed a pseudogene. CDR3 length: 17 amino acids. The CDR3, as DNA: TGTGCCAGCACCGGGCCCTACGTGCCATGGGATACCTACGAGCAGTACTTC. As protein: CASTGPYVPWDTYEQYF.

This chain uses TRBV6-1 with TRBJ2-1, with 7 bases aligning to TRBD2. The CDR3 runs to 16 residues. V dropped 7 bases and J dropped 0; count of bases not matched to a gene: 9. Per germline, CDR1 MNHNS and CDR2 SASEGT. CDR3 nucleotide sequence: TGTGCCAGCACTCGACCAGCGGGGTACTCCTACAATGAGCAGTTCTTC. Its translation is CASTRPAGYSYNEQFF.

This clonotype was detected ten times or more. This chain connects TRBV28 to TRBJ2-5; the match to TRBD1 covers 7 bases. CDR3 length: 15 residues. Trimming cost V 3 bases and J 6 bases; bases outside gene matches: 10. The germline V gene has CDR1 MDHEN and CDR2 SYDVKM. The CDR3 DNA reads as TGTGCCAGCAGTTTTAATAGGGCAGGGGGTAAGACCCAGTACTTC. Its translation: CASSFNRAGGKTQYF.

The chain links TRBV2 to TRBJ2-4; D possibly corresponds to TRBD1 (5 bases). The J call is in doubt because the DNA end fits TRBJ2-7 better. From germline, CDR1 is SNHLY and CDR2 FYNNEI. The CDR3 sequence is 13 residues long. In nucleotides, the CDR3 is TGTGCCAGCACTCGTGACAGATCCTACGAGCAGTACTTC. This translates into CASTRDRSYEQYF.

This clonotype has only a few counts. The CDR3 DNA is TGTGCCAGCAGCGTAGACGGGGACAAAAACATTCAGTACTTC. It is translated as CASSVDGDKNIQYF. The chain links TRBV9 to TRBJ2-4; D possibly corresponds to TRBD2 (5 bases). This CDR3 comprises 14 residues. V lost 0 bases to trimming and J lost 3 bases, with 7 bases between them. The V gene's germline CDR1 is SGDLS and CDR2 YYNGEE. Full variable domain (outside the CDR3, taken from reference TRBV9 and TRBJ2-4): DSGVTQTPKHLITATGQRVTLRCSPRSGDLSVYWYQQSLDQGLQFLIQYYNGEERAKGNILERFSAQQFPDLHSELNLSSLELGDSALYFCASSVDGDKNIQYFGAGTRLSVL.

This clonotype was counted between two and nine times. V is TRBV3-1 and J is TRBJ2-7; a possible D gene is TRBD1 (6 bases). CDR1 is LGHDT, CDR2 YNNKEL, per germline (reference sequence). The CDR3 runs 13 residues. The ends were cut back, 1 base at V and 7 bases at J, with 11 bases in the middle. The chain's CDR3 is CASSQGDKSEQYF. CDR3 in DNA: TGTGCCAGCAGCCAAGGGGACAAGTCAGAGCAGTACTTC.